The next 10 T cell receptor beta chains were all read from a single sample in a study of T cell repertoires in cytomegalovirus infection. TCRdb fed the reads into MiXCR, producing one record per CDR3 protein. The sample lists roughly 120,000 distinct CDR3 sequences; about 31% were seen once. These receptors have no known antigen. The sequencing here drew on CD8+ T cells from cultured PBMCs, taken from culture after CMV antigen stimulation. The source is a human donor in good health (CMV status not recorded). Some clones in this sample may be carry-over from other donors' samples.

The chain has TRBV11-2 and TRBJ1-2; unclear D gene. This CDR3 is 15 amino acids long. Germline CDR1 is SGHAT and CDR2 is FQNNGV. V was clipped by 5 bases and J by 3 bases, with 16 bases between them. CDR3 loop: CASSPFGVGDYGYTF. CDR3 DNA sequence: TGTGCCAGCAGCCCTTTCGGCGTGGGAGACTATGGCTACACCTTC.

Notes on this clonotype: With a much larger clone just one base away, this may be a read error. The J gene is TRBJ2-7, the V gene TRBV11-2, with D possibly TRBD1 on 6 matching bases. CDR3 size: 15 residues. The V end was cut by 0 bases, the J end by 1 base, with 10 bases between. Germline V gene sequence: CDR1 SGHAT, CDR2 FQNNGV. The CDR3 here is CASSLDHRASYEQYF. The DNA for the CDR3 is TGTGCCAGCAGCTTAGACCACAGGGCTTCCTACGAGCAGTACTTC.

The CDR3 spells CASSLYQGTGELFF. The CDR3 DNA follows: TGTGCCAGCAGCTTATACCAGGGCACCGGGGAGCTGTTTTTT. J is TRBJ2-2 and V is TRBV7-3; D may be TRBD1 (5 bases). The V and J ends lost 2 bases and 4 bases respectively, with 8 bases between them. The CDR3 is made up of 14 amino acids. Germline CDR1 and CDR2: SGHTA and FQGTGA.

The chain links TRBV7-6 to TRBJ1-1; TRBD1 matches at 8 bases. J lost 1 base, V lost 5 bases, and 3 bases had no gene match. The CDR3 has 14 residues. Germline-derived CDR1 and CDR2 are SGHVS and FNYEAQ. The CDR3 loop is CASSPGQENTEAFF. Written as DNA, the CDR3 is TGTGCCAGCAGCCCGGGACAGGAGAACACTGAAGCTTTCTTT.

As to this clonotype: Its ends do not fully match the called genes, so a read error is possible. The CDR3 loop reads CASSPWGGTYNEQFF. The CDR3 DNA reads TGTGCTAGCAGCCCCTGGGGGGGAACCTACAATGAGCAGTTCTTC. The genes are TRBV7-9 and TRBJ2-1; the match to TRBD2 covers 7 bases. Per the germline V gene, CDR1 is SEHNR and CDR2 is FQNEAQ (reference sequence). CDR3 length equals 15 residues.

The V call is TRBV11-2, the J call TRBJ2-3; no clear D gene. Between the trimmed V and J ends, which lost 0 bases and 12 bases, there was a span of 19 bases. The CDR3 contains 15 residues. Germline loops: CDR1 SGHAT, CDR2 FQNNGV. CDR3 residues: CASSLDGLVFIPQYF. The CDR3 bases are TGTGCCAGCAGCTTAGATGGTCTAGTATTCATCCCACAGTATTTT.

The V call is TRBV5-1, the J call TRBJ2-7; D might be TRBD2 (6 bases). Deletions cut 4 bases from V and 5 bases from J, with 13 bases between. The CDR3 contains 13 residues. Germline-derived CDR1 and CDR2 are SGHRS and YFSETQ. For the CDR3, the DNA is TGCGCCAGCAGCCCAATACCGGGAGACGAGCAGTACTTC. It is translated as CASSPIPGDEQYF.

The chain links TRBV7-2 to TRBJ2-2; D might be TRBD2 (5 bases). The V gene lost 1 base and the J gene lost 4 bases, with 13 bases spanning the gap. The CDR3 is 16 residues long. Germline V lookup: CDR1 SGHTA, CDR2 FQGNSA. CDR3: CASSLGLGVATGELFF. CDR3 in DNA: TGTGCCAGCAGCTTAGGTCTGGGAGTCGCCACCGGGGAGCTGTTTTTT.

CDR3 sequence reads: CSAGEGDRALSLHGYTF. In DNA, the CDR3 is TGCAGTGCCGGGGAAGGGGACAGGGCTCTTTCGTTACATGGCTACACCTTC. The J gene is TRBJ1-2, the V gene TRBV20-1; 9 bases fit TRBD1. This CDR3 has 17 residues. V shed 6 bases, J shed 6 bases, and the junction held 20 bases outside the gene matches. The germline CDR1 and CDR2 sequences are DFQATT and SNEGSKA (reference sequence).

Only a few counts were recorded for this clonotype. The chain carries TRBV7-9 and TRBJ1-2; 7 nucleotides agree with TRBD1. V lost 5 bases to trimming and J lost 5 bases; unmatched junction nucleotides: 11. The CDR3 has 15 residues. The germline V gene has CDR1 SEHNR and CDR2 FQNEAQ (reference sequence). In DNA form, the CDR3 reads TGTGCCAGCAGCCCTACCCTACAGGGGCGGTATGGCTACACCTTC. Translation gives CASSPTLQGRYGYTF.